This TCR beta chain appears in the sequencing data of a study of T cells expressing NK-cell markers. Across the study: From sorted CD3+CD56+NKG2C+, CD3+CD56+NKG2C- and CD3+CD56-NKG2C+ T cells came the TCR beta repertoires. Study-level findings and limits: CD8+ T cells in over five donors included dominant NKG2C+ clonotypes at about 1.0-7.5%. Once again these clonotypes came out on top in the CD3+CD56-NKG2C+ fraction of several donors.

Germline V CDR1 and CDR2: SNHLY, FYNNEI. The CDR3 has 13 residues. Using the 5' RACE reads, TCRdb records one entry per CDR3 protein without DNA. The record lists about 170,000 distinct CDR3 sequences, of which the ten most abundant hold around 20%. On this clonotype: The antigen remains unidentified.

The receptor's source is a man aged 18 to 69 in good health. This chain links TRBV2 with TRBJ2-2; TCRdb calls TRBD1, which cannot be checked without DNA. Sequencing was performed on blood T cells: a sorted CD56 or NKG2C T cell subset, CD4+ or CD8+ T cells, or bulk PBMC T cells (not recorded which). The CDR3 protein is CANSDRDTGELFF.